This record looks at one T cell receptor (beta chain) sequence and its context. Clones were sequenced by immunoSEQ multiplex PCR, and TCRdb holds only the in-frame ones, with some missing. Here the sample spans 110,000 or so clones, approximately 93% being singletons. The sample originates from a study of T cell changes during pregnancy in multiple sclerosis. This material consisted of peripheral blood, taken before pregnancy. The receptor was derived from a female donor with multiple sclerosis, enrolled in a pregnancy study.

In DNA, the CDR3 is TGTGCCAGCAGCTTCGACAGGGTTTCTGGAAACACCATATATTTT. This gives the protein CASSFDRVSGNTIYF. The chain links TRBV7-9 to TRBJ1-3, with TRBD1 matching 7 bases. This CDR3 has 15 residues. CDR1 SEHNR and CDR2 FQNEAQ come from the germline V gene (reference sequence). Unmatched junction bases numbered 3, after V lost 3 bases and J lost 1 base.